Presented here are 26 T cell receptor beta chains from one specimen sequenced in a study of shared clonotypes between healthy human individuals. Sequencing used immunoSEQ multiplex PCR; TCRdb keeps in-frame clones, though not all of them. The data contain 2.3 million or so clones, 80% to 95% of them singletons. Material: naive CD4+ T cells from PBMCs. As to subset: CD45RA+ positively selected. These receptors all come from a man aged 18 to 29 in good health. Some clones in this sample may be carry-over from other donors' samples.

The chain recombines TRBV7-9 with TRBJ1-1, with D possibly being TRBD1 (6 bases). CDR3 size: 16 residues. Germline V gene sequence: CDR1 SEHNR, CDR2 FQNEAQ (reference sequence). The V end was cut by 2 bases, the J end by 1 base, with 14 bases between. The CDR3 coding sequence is TGTGCCAGCAGCTTATCTATCCCAGGGGAGAACACTGAAGCTTTCTTT. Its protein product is CASSLSIPGENTEAFF.

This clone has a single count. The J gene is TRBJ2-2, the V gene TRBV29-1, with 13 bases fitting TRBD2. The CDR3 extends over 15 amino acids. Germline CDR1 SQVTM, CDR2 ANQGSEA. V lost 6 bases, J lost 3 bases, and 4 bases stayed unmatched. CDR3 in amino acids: CSVLGTSGDTGELFF. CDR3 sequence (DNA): TGCAGCGTCCTCGGGACTAGCGGGGACACCGGGGAGCTGTTTTTT.

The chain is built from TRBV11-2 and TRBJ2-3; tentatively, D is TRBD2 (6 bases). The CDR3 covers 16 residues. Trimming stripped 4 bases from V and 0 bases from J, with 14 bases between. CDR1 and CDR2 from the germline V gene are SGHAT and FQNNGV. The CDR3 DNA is TGTGCCAGCAGCTCAGGGACTTCCTCTAGCACAGATACGCAGTATTTT. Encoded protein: CASSSGTSSSTDTQYF.

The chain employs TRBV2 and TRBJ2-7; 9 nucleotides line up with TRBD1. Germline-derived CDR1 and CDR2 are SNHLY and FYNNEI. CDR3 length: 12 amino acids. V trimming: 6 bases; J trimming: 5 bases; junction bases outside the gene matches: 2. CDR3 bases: TGTGCCAGCAGGGGGACAGGGAACGAGCAGTACTTC. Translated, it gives CASRGTGNEQYF.

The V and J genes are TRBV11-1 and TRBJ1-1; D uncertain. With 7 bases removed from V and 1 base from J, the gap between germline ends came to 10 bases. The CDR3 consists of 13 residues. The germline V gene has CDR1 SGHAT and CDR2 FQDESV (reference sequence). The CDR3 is CASINRGNTEAFF. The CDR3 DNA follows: TGTGCCAGCATCAACCGAGGGAACACTGAAGCTTTCTTT.

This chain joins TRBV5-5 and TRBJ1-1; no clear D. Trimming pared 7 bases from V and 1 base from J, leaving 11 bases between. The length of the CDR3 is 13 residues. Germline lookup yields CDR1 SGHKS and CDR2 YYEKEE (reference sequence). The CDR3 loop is CASGASWNTEAFF. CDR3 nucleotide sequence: TGTGCCAGCGGAGCCTCGTGGAACACTGAAGCTTTCTTT.

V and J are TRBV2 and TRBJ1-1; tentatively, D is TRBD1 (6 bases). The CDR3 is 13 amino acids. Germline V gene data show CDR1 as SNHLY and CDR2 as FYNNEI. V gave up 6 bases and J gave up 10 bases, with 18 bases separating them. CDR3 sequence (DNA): TGTGCCAGCAGATTGCAGGGGCCCCCTGCAGCTTTCTTT. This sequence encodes CASRLQGPPAAFF.

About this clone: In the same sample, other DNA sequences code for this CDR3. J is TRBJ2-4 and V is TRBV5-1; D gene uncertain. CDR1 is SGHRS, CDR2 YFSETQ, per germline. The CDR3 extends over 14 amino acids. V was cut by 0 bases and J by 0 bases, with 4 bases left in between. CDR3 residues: CASSLEGAKNIQYF. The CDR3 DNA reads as TGCGCCAGCAGCTTGGAAGGAGCCAAAAACATTCAGTACTTC. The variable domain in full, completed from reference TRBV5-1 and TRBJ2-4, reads KAGVTQTPRYLIKTRGQQVTLSCSPISGHRSVSWYQQTPGQGLQFLFEYFSETQRNKGNFPGRFSGRQFSNSRSEMNVSTLELGDSALYLCASSLEGAKNIQYFGAGTRLSVL.

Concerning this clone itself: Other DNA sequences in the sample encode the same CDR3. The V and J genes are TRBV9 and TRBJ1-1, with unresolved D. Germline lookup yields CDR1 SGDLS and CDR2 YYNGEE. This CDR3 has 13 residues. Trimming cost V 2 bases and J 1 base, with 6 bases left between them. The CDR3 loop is CASSVTQNTEAFF. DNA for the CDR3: TGTGCCAGCAGCGTTACCCAGAACACTGAAGCTTTCTTT.

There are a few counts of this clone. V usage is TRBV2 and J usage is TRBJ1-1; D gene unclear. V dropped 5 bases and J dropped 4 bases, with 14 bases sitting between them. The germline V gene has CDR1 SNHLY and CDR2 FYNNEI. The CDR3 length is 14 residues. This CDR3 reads CASSFTGGSTEAFF. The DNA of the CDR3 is TGTGCCAGCAGTTTTACTGGTGGTAGCACTGAAGCTTTCTTT.

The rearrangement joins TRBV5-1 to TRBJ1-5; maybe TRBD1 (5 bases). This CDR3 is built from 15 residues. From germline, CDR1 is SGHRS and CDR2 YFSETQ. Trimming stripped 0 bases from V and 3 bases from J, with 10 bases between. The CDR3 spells CASSLEGSPNQPQHF. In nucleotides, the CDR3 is TGCGCCAGCAGCTTGGAGGGGTCCCCCAATCAGCCCCAGCATTTT.

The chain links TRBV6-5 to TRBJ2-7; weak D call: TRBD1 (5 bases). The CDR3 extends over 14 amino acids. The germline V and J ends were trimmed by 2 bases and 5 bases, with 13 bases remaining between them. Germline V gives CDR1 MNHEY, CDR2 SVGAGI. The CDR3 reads CASSYETAWDEQYF. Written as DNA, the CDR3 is TGTGCCAGCAGTTACGAGACAGCCTGGGACGAGCAGTACTTC.

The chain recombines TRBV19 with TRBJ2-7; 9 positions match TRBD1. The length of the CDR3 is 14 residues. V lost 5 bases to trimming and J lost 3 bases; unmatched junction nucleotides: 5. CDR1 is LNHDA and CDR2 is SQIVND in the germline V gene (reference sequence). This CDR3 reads CASSPRTGDYEQYF. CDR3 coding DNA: TGTGCCAGTAGTCCAAGGACAGGGGACTACGAGCAGTACTTC.

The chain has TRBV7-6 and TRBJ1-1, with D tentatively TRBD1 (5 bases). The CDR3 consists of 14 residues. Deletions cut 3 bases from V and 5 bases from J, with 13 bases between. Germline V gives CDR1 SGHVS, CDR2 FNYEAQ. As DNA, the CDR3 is TGTGCCAGCAGCTTTGGGGCGCGTAGAACTGAAGCTTTCTTT. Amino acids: CASSFGARRTEAFF.

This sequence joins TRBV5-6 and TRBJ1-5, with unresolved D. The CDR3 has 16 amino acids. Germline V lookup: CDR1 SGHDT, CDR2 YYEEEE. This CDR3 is CAVQLPLGQTNQPQHF. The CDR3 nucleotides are TGTGCGGTGCAGCTTCCTCTAGGGCAGACCAATCAGCCCCAGCATTTT.

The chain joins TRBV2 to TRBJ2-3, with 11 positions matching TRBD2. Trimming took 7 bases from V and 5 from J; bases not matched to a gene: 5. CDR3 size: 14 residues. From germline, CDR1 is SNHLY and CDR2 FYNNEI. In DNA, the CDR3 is TGTGCCAGCAACATAGCGGGAGGGGTAGATACGCAGTATTTT. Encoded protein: CASNIAGGVDTQYF.

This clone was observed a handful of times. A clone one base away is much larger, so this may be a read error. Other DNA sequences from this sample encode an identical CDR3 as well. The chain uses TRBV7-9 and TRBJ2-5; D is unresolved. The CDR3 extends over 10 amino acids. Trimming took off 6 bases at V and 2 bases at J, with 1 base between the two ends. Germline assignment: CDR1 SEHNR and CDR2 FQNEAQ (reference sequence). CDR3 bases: TGTGCCAGCAGTCAAGAGACCCAGTACTTC. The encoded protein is CASSQETQYF.

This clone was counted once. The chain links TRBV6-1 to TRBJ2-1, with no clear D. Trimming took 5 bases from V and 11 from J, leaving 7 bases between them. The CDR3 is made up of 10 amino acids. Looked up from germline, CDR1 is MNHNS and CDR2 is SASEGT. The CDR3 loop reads CASSLGQQFF. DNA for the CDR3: TGTGCCAGCAGTTTAGGACAGCAGTTCTTC.

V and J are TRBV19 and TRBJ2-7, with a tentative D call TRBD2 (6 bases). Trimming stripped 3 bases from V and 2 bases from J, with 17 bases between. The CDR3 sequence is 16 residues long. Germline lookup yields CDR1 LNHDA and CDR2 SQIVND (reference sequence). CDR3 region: CASSMSRGTPAYEQYF. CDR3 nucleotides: TGTGCCAGTAGTATGTCGCGCGGGACGCCTGCCTACGAGCAGTACTTC.

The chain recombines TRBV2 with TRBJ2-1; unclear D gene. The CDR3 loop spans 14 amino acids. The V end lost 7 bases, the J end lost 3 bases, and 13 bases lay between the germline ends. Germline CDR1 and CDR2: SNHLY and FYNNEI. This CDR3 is CASNPHRVYNEQFF. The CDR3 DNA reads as TGTGCCAGCAATCCTCACAGAGTCTACAATGAGCAGTTCTTC.

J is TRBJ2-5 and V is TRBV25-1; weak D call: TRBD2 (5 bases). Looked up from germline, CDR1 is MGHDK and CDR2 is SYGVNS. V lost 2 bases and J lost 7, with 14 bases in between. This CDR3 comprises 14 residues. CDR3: CASSEQNRGGTQYF. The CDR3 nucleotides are TGTGCCAGCAGTGAACAGAACCGGGGTGGGACCCAGTACTTC.

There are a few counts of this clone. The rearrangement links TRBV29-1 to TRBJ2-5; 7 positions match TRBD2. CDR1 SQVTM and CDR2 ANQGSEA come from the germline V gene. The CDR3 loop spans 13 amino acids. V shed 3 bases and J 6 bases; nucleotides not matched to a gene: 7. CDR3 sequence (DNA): TGCAGCGTTGAGCGGGAGATCGGCCAGACCCAGTACTTC. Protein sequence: CSVEREIGQTQYF.

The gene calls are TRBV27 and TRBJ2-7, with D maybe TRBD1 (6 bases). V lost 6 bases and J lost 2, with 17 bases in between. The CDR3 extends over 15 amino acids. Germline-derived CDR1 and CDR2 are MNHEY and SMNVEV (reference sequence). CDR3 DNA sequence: TGTGCCAGCAGGAGAGGACAGAAGCAGACCTACGAGCAGTACTTC. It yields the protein CASRRGQKQTYEQYF.

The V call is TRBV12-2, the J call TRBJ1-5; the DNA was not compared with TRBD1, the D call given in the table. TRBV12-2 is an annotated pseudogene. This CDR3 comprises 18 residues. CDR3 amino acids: CASRRTPRQTYSNQPQHF. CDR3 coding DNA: TGTGCAAGTCGCAGAACCCCGAGACAGACTTATAGCAATCAGCCCCAGCATTTT.

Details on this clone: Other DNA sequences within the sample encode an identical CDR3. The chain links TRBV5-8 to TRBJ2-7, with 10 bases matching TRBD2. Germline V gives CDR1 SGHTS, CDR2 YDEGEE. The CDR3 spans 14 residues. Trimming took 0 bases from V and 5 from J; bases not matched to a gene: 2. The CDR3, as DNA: TGTGCCAGCAGCTTGGGTCTAGCGGGAGACGAGCAGTACTTC. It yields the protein CASSLGLAGDEQYF.

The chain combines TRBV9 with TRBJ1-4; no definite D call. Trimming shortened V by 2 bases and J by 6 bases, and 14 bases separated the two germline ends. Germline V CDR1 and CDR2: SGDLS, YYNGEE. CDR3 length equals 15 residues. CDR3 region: CASSVGLRLDEKLFF. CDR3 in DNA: TGTGCCAGCAGCGTGGGGTTGCGGCTCGATGAAAAACTGTTTTTT.